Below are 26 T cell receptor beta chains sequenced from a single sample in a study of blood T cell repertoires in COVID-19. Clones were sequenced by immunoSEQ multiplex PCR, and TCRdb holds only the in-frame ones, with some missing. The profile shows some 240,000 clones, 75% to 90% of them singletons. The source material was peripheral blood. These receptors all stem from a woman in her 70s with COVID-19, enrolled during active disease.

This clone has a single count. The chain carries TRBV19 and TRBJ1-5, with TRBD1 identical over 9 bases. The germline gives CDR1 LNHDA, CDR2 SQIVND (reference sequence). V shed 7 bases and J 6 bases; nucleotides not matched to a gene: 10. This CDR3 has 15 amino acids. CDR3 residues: CASTVRTGVIQPQHF. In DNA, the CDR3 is TGTGCCAGTACAGTACGGACAGGGGTAATTCAGCCCCAGCATTTT.

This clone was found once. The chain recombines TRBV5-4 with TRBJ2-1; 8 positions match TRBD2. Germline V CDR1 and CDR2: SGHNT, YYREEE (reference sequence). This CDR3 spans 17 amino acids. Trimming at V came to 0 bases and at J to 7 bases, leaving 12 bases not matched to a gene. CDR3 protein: CASSLAFGAGGGNEQFF. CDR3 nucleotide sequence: TGTGCCAGCAGCTTGGCCTTCGGGGCGGGAGGAGGGAATGAGCAGTTCTTC. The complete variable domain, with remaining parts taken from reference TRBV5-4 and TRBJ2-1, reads ETGVTQSPTHLIKTRGQQVTLRCSSQSGHNTVSWYQQALGQGPQFIFQYYREEENGRGNFPPRFSGLQFPNYSSELNVNALELDDSALYLCASSLAFGAGGGNEQFFGPGTRLTVL.

CDR3 sequence reads: CASSSPFLGHTEAFF. CDR3 nucleotide sequence: TGTGCCAGCAGTAGCCCCTTCCTGGGGCACACTGAAGCTTTCTTT. The rearrangement uses TRBV6-5 and TRBJ1-1; D is perhaps TRBD1 (5 bases). This CDR3 is 15 amino acids long. CDR1 MNHEY and CDR2 SVGAGI come from the germline V gene. Trimming left V 5 bases short and J 3 bases short, with 16 bases between.

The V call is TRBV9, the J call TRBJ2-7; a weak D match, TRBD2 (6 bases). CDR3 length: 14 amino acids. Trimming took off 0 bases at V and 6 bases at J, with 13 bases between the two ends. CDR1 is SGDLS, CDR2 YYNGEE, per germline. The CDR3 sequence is CASSVDLLASEQYF. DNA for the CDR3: TGTGCCAGCAGCGTAGATTTACTAGCCTCCGAGCAGTACTTC.

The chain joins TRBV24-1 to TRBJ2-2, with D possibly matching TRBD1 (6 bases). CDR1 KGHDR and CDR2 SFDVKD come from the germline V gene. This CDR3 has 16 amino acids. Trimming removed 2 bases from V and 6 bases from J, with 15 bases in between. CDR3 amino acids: CATSDSHPGAAGELFF. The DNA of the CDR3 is TGTGCCACCAGTGATTCCCATCCAGGGGCTGCCGGGGAGCTGTTTTTT.

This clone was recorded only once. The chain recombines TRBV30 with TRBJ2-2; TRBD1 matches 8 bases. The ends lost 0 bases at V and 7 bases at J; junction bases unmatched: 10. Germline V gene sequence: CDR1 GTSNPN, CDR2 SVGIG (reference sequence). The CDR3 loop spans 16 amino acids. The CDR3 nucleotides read TGTGCCTGGAGTGTACAGGACAGGGCATTAGGCGGGGAGCTGTTTTTT. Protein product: CAWSVQDRALGGELFF.

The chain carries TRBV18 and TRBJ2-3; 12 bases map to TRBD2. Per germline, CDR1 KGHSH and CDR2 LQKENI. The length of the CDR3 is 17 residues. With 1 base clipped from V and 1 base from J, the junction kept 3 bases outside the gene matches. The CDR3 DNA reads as TGTGCCAGCTCACCACGGACTAGCGGGATTCGCACAGATACGCAGTATTTT. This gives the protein CASSPRTSGIRTDTQYF.

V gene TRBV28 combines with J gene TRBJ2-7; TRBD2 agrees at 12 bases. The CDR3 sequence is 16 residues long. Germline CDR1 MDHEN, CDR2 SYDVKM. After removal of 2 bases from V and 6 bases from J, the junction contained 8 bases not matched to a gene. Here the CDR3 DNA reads TGTGCCAGCAGTTTACCTAGCGGGAGGGCCTCTCGCGAGCAGTACTTC. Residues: CASSLPSGRASREQYF.

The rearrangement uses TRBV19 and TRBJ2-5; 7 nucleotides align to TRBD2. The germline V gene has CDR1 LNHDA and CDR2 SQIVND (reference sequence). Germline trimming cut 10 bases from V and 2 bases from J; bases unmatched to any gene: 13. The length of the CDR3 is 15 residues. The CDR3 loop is CATSPGGRGQETQYF. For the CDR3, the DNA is TGTGCCACCTCCCCGGGCGGGAGAGGACAAGAGACCCAGTACTTC.

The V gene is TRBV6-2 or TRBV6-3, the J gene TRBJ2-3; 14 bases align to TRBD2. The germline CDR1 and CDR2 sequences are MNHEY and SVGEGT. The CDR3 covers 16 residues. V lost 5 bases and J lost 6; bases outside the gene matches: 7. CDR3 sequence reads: CASSTGLAGGVDTQYF. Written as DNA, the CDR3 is TGTGCCAGCAGTACCGGACTAGCGGGAGGAGTGGATACGCAGTATTTT.

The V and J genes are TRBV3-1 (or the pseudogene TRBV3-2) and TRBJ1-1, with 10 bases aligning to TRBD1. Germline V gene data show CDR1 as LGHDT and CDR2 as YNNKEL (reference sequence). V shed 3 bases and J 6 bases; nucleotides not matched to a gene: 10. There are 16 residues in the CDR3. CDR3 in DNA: TGTGCCAGCAGCCAGCACCCGGGACAGGGGCTCCCTGAAGCTTTCTTT. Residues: CASSQHPGQGLPEAFF.

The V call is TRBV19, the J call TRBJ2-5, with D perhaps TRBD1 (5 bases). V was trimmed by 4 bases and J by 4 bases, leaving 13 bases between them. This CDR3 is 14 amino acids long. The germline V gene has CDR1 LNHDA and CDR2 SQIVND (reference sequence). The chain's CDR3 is CASSNHGHGETQYF. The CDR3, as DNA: TGTGCCAGTAGTAATCATGGACACGGAGAGACCCAGTACTTC. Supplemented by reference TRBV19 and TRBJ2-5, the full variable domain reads DGGITQSPKYLFRKEGQNVTLSCEQNLNHDAMYWYRQDPGQGLRLIYYSQIVNDFQKGDIAEGYSVSREKKESFPLTVTSAQKNPTAFYLCASSNHGHGETQYFGPGTRLLVL.

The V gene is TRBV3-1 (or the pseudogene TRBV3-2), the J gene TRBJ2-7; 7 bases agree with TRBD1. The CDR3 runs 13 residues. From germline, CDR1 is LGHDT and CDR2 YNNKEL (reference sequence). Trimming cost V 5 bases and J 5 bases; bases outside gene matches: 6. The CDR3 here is CASSERGRDEQYF. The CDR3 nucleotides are TGTGCCAGCAGCGAAAGGGGGCGCGACGAGCAGTACTTC.

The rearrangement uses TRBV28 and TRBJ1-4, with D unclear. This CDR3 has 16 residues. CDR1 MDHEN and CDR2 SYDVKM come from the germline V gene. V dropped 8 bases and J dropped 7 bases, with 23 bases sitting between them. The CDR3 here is CASPMTPARAGEKLFF. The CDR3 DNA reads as TGTGCCAGCCCTATGACCCCGGCAAGGGCGGGTGAAAAACTGTTTTTT.

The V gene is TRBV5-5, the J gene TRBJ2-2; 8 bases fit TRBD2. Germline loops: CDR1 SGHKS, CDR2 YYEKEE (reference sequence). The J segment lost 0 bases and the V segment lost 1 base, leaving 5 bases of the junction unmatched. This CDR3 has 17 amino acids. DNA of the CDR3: TGTGCCAGCAGCTTGCGGGGGGGCCCCACGAACACCGGGGAGCTGTTTTTT. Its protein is CASSLRGGPTNTGELFF.

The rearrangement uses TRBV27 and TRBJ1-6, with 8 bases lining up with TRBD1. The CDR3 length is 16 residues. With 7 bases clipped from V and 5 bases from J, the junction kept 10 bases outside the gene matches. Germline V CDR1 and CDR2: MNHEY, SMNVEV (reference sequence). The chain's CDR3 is CASTLIKTGDNSPLHF. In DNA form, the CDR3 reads TGTGCCAGCACCCTTATAAAGACAGGGGATAATTCACCCCTCCACTTT.

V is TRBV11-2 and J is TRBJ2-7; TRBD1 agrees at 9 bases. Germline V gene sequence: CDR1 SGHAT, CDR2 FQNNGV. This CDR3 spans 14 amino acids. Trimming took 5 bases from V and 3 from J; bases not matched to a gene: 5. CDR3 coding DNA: TGTGCCAGCAGCGCCGGGACAGGGAGCTACGAGCAGTACTTC. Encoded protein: CASSAGTGSYEQYF. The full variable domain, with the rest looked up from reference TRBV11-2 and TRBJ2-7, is EAGVAQSPRYKIIEKRQSVAFWCNPISGHATLYWYQQILGQGPKLLIQFQNNGVVDDSQLPKDRFSAERLKGVDSTLKIQPAKLEDSAVYLCASSAGTGSYEQYFGPGTRLTVT.

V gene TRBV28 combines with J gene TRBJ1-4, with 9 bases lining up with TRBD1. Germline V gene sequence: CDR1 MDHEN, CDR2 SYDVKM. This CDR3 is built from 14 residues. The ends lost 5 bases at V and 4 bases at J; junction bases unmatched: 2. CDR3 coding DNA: TGTGCCAGCAGTGAGGACAGGGGTAATGAAAAACTGTTTTTT. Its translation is CASSEDRGNEKLFF.

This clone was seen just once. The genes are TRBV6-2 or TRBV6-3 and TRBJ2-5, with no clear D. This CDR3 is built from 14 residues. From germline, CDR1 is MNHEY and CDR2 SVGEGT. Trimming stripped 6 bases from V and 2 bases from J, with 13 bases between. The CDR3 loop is CASRPTEYQETQYF. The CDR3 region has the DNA TGTGCCAGCAGGCCTACAGAGTATCAAGAGACCCAGTACTTC.

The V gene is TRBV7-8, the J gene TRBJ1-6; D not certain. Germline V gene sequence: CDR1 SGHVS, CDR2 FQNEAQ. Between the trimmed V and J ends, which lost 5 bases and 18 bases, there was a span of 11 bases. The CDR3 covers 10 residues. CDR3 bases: TGTGCCAGCAGCCCCATGTCTACCCACTTT. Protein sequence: CASSPMSTHF.

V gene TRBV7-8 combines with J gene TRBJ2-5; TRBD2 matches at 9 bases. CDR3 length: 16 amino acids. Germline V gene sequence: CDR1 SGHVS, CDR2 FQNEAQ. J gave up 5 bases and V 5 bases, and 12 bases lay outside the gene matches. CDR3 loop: CASSPEGSGRSETQYF. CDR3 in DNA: TGTGCCAGCAGCCCAGAGGGTAGCGGGAGATCGGAGACCCAGTACTTC. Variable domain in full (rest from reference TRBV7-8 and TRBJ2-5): GAGVSQSPRYKVAKRGQDVALRCDPISGHVSLFWYQQALGQGPEFLTYFQNEAQLDKSGLPSDRFFAERPEGSVSTLKIQRTQQEDSAVYLCASSPEGSGRSETQYFGPGTRLLVL.

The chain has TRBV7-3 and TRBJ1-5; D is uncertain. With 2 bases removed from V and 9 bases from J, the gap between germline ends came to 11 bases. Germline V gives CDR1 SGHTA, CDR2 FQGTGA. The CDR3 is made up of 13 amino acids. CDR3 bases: TGTGCCAGCAGCTTATACAGCGGAGGGCCCCAGCATTTT. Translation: CASSLYSGGPQHF.

CDR3 sequence reads: CAISISGQGSEAFF. In DNA, the CDR3 is TGTGCCATCAGTATATCGGGACAGGGGTCTGAAGCTTTCTTT. J is TRBJ1-1 and V is TRBV10-3; 10 bases are shared with TRBD1. Germline V CDR1 and CDR2: ENHRY, SYGVKD. Losses at the gene ends were 5 bases for V and 6 bases for J; bases not matched to a gene: 6. The CDR3 is made up of 14 amino acids.

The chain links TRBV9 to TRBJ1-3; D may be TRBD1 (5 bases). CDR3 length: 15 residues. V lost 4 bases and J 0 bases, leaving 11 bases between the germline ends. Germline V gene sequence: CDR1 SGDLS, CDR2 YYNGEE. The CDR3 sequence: CASSTTQGSGNTIYF. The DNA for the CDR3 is TGTGCCAGCAGCACCACCCAGGGCTCTGGAAACACCATATATTTT.

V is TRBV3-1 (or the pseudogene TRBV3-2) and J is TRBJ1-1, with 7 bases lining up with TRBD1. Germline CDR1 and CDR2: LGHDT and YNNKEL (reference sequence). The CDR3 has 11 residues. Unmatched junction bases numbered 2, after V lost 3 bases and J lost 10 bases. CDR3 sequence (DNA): TGTGCCAGCAGCCAGGGACAGAGAGCTTTCTTT. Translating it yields CASSQGQRAFF.

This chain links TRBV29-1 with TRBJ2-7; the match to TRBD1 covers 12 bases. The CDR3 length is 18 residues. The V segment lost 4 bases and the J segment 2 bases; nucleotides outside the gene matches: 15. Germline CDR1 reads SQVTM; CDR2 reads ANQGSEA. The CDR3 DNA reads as TGCAGCGTTGGGCCAATAGGGACAGGGGGCCTTTTGACCTACGAGCAGTACTTC. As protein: CSVGPIGTGGLLTYEQYF.